What follows describes a single TCR beta chain. The cohort comprised adults aged about 18 to 100 years residing in 20 to 30 US areas. Repertoires were generated with immunoSEQ multiplex PCR, while TCRdb's copy carries only in-frame clones and drops some. The repertoire consists of 250,000 to 300,000 clones, with around four fifths occurring once and the leading ten covering around 4.1%. This sample is part of a study of blood T cell repertoires in COVID-19. From germline, CDR1 is SGHNT and CDR2 YYREEE (reference sequence). The V segment lost 0 bases and the J segment 8 bases; nucleotides outside the gene matches: 6. The CDR3 is 15 amino acids.

The chain recombines TRBV5-4 with TRBJ1-4; TRBD1 agrees at 8 bases. This receptor was obtained from a man aged 25 to 40 with acute COVID-19. What was sequenced was PBMCs or T cells enriched from blood (not recorded which). DNA for the CDR3: TGTGCCAGCAGCTTGGGGGGGACAGGCTGGGAAAAACTGTTTTTT. Residues: CASSLGGTGWEKLFF.